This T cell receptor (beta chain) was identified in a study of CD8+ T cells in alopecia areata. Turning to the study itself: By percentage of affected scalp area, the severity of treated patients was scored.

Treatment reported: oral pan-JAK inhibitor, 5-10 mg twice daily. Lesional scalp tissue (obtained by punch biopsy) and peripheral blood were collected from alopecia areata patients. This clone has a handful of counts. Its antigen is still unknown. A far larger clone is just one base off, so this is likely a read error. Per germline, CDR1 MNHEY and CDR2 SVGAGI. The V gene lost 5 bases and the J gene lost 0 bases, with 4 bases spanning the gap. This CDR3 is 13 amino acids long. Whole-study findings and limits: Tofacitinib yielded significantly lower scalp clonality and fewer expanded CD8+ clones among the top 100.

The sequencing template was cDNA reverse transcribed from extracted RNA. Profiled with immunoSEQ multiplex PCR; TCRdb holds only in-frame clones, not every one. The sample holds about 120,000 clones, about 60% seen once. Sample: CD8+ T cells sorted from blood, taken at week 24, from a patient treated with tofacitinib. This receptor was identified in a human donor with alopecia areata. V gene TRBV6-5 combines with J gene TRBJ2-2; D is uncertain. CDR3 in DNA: TGTGCCAGCAGTGACACGAACACCGGGGAGCTGTTTTTT. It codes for CASSDTNTGELFF.